This T cell receptor (beta chain) was found in a study of T cell repertoires in cytomegalovirus infection. Study-wide background: Newly reported HLA-C-restricted and thoroughly characterized HLA-B-restricted CMV epitopes were employed. Public TCR beta signatures indicated both CMV infection and matching HLA type.

Notes on this clonotype: The target antigen is unknown.

The CDR3 has 15 amino acids. The germline gives CDR1 MGHRA, CDR2 YSYEKL. With 1 base removed from V and 8 bases from J, the gap between germline ends came to 12 bases. MiXCR, applied by TCRdb to the reads, yields one record per CDR3 protein. The table records about 920,000 distinct CDR3 sequences, around 30% of them present only once. The chain uses TRBV4-1 and TRBJ1-6, with a possible D match to TRBD1 (6 bases). The sequences come from cultured CD8+ T cells from PBMCs, collected from culture after CMV antigen stimulation. The source of this sequence is a human donor in good health (CMV status not recorded). Some clones in this sample may be carry-over from other donors' samples. The CDR3: CASSQGWTADSPLHF. CDR3 sequence (DNA): TGCGCCAGCAGCCAAGGGTGGACAGCGGATTCACCCCTCCACTTT.